This is a list of T cell receptor beta chains from one sample in a study of tumor-infiltrating lymphocytes in primary liver carcinoma. TCRdb ran MiXCR on the multiplex PCR reads and lists one entry per CDR3 protein. The sample contains 320,000 or so distinct CDR3 sequences, less than 75% of which appear only once. The material sequenced was peripheral blood. These TCRs come from a man between 35 and 55 years old with primary liver carcinoma and hepatitis B virus infection. Each CDR3 is given with its conserved first and last residue. Each record gives: V gene, J gene, CDR3 protein.

V: TRBV6-1; J: TRBJ2-7; CDR3: CASSVAGSTYEQYF
V: TRBV11-2; J: TRBJ2-7; CDR3: CASSSVPSGRASYEQYF
V: TRBV29-1; J: TRBJ1-1; CDR3: CSVEEGWGMYTEAFF
V: TRBV29-1; J: TRBJ2-3; CDR3: CSVLSGTDTQYF
V: TRBV11-1; J: TRBJ2-7; CDR3: CASIKQGCPYEQYF
V: TRBV7-8; J: TRBJ2-1; CDR3: CASSLKQVVLYNEQFF
V: TRBV7-9; J: TRBJ2-1; CDR3: CASSPNGYSGNEQFF
V: TRBV14; J: TRBJ2-4; CDR3: CASSQGWGSKNIQYF
V: TRBV7-9; J: TRBJ1-6; CDR3: CASSPTGDNSPLHF
V: TRBV20-1; J: TRBJ2-7; CDR3: CSANPGLAGVEQYF
V: TRBV29-1; J: TRBJ2-5; CDR3: CSVEADRRRVDTQYF
V: TRBV11-1; J: TRBJ2-5; CDR3: CAGSTGQGAGETQYF
V: TRBV6-1; J: TRBJ2-5; CDR3: CASRCLFRETQYF
V: TRBV29-1; J: TRBJ1-1; CDR3: CSVGPGRGMNTEAFF
V: TRBV4-3; J: TRBJ2-1; CDR3: CASSQVSTVSYNEQFF
V: TRBV6-5; J: TRBJ2-7; CDR3: CASSFGQGRAYEQYF
V: TRBV12-3/TRBV12-4; J: TRBJ2-3; CDR3: CASSLGREDDTQYF
V: TRBV12-3/TRBV12-4; J: TRBJ2-1; CDR3: CASSPTGLAGATYSEQFF
V: TRBV29-1; J: TRBJ2-7; CDR3: CSVSVSKYEQYF
V: TRBV12-3/TRBV12-4; J: TRBJ2-4; CDR3: CASTEGATRNIQYF
V: TRBV5-1; J: TRBJ2-1; CDR3: CASRSTWTGINEQFF
V: TRBV29-1; J: TRBJ1-3; CDR3: CSVWGHGNTIYF
V: TRBV28; J: TRBJ2-7; CDR3: CASSPSRLSTYEQYF
V: TRBV9; J: TRBJ2-1; CDR3: CASSSSGGRASEQFF
V: TRBV21-1; J: TRBJ2-5; CDR3: CASSKEGSEAQYF
V: TRBV28; J: TRBJ2-2; CDR3: CASSFAGQTVGELFF
V: TRBV12-3/TRBV12-4; J: TRBJ2-2; CDR3: CASSHRNTGELFF
V: TRBV5-6; J: TRBJ1-2; CDR3: CASSFQGARNYGCTF
V: TRBV5-1; J: TRBJ2-7; CDR3: CASSLRLDYEQYF
V: TRBV29-1; J: TRBJ2-5; CDR3: CSVEGPGRLQDIQYF
V: TRBV29-1; J: TRBJ1-2; CDR3: CSHENTGIGYTF
V: TRBV12-3/TRBV12-4; J: TRBJ2-5; CDR3: CASSLIGRQEIQYF
V: TRBV6-5; J: TRBJ2-2; CDR3: CARSSSLTLSGELFF
V: TRBV5-1; J: TRBJ2-3; CDR3: CARSPTRTDTQFF
V: TRBV5-6; J: TRBJ2-7; CDR3: CASSFVRDRGSREQYF
V: TRBV5-5; J: TRBJ2-7; CDR3: CASSFIPQGRGEQYF
V: TRBV10-3; J: TRBJ2-7; CDR3: CATTGSGSSYEQYF
V: TRBV11-2; J: TRBJ1-5; CDR3: CASSLSDYQPHHF
V: TRBV11-2; J: TRBJ1-1; CDR3: CANSVQQNTEAFF
V: TRBV29-1; J: TRBJ2-5; CDR3: CSVARGETQYF
V: TRBV4-1; J: TRBJ2-5; CDR3: CASNQRGRDQETQYF
V: TRBV6-1; J: TRBJ2-1; CDR3: CASSGGPTGGEQFF
V: TRBV4-1; J: TRBJ2-1; CDR3: CASSQAASAPPRPKNEQFF
V: TRBV12-5; J: TRBJ1-5; CDR3: CASGLFPQGVRQPQHF
V: TRBV10-3; J: TRBJ2-3; CDR3: CAISYARADTQYF
V: TRBV5-1; J: TRBJ2-1; CDR3: CASSLGTSGSRSEQFF
V: TRBV11-2; J: TRBJ1-3; CDR3: CASSLMVQGNSGNTIYF
V: TRBV4-2; J: TRBJ2-3; CDR3: CASSQGRAGDMQYF
V: TRBV13; J: TRBJ1-2; CDR3: CASSLKGLEGYAF
V: TRBV6-5; J: TRBJ2-7; CDR3: CASSYRGVRSYEQYF
V: TRBV4-1; J: TRBJ2-5; CDR3: CASSQDATSGQETQYF
V: TRBV10-3; J: TRBJ2-4; CDR3: CAISDPGNAKNIQYF
V: TRBV30; J: TRBJ1-2; CDR3: CAWSATGVYGYTF
V: TRBV6-6; J: TRBJ2-7; CDR3: CVSSFDRPTPTYEQYF
V: TRBV6-2/TRBV6-3; J: TRBJ2-7; CDR3: CASGYLTSGVSYEQYF
V: TRBV5-1; J: TRBJ2-3; CDR3: CACSLILGTGAGYTQYF
V: TRBV7-8; J: TRBJ2-5; CDR3: CASSLAAGIGLALQETQYF
V: TRBV5-4; J: TRBJ2-7; CDR3: CASSLVLAGGPYEQYF
V: TRBV7-8; J: TRBJ2-1; CDR3: CASSFEGTGSNEQFF